This T cell receptor (beta chain) was captured in a study of identifying expanded T cells in peripheral blood. Notes on the study in general: Differentially abundant clones: around 1.2 between replicates, approximately 15 at approximately 14 days, around 20 at four. Clone count variance between roughly 2-week samples rose with total template count.

Of note for this clone: Its specificity is not known.

Collection occurred without any documented infections or immune events in donors. The protocol was immunoSEQ multiplex PCR, while the TCRdb copy is restricted to in-frame clones and leaves out a portion. Altogether about 100,000 clones are present, about 90% being singletons, with the ten largest covering just over 5.5%. Per germline, CDR1 SGHDT and CDR2 YYEEEE. This CDR3 has 16 residues. The V and J ends lost 0 bases and 2 bases, in that order; junction bases with no gene match: 8. This chain links TRBV5-6 with TRBJ2-7; 7 bases are a match to TRBD1. The specimen was blood. The TCR comes from a person between 18 and 75 years old in good health. The CDR3 is CASSLAGTEVPYEQYF. CDR3 sequence (DNA): TGTGCCAGCAGCTTGGCCGGGACAGAGGTGCCCTACGAGCAGTACTTC.